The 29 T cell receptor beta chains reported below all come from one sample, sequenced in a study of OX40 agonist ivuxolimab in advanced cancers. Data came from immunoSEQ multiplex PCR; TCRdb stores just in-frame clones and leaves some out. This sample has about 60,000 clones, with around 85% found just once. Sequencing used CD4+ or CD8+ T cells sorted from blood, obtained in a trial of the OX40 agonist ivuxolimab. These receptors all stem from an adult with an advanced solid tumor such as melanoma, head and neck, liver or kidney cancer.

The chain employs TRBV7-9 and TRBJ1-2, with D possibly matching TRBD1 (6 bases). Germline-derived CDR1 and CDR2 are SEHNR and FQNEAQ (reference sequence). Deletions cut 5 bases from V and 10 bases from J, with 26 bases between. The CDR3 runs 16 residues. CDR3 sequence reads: CASSLFDLGHHTIYTF. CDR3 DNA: TGTGCCAGCAGCCTATTCGACCTGGGACACCATACGATCTACACCTTC.

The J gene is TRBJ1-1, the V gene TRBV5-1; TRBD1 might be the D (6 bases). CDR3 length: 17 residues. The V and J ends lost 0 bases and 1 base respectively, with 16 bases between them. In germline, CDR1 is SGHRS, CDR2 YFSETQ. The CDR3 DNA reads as TGCGCCAGCAGCTTGGGGTCCGGGCAGGGGAAGAACACTGAAGCTTTCTTT. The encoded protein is CASSLGSGQGKNTEAFF.

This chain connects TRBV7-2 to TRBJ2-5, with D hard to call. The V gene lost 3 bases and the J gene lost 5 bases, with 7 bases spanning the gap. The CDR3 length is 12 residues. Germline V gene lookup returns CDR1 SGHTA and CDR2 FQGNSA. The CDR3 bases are TGTGCCAGCAGCTTGAAGGGTGAGACCCAGTACTTC. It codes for CASSLKGETQYF.

In nucleotides, the CDR3 is TGCAGCGTTGGGAAAGGGTCTAATGAAAAACTGTTTTTT. Encoded protein: CSVGKGSNEKLFF. This sequence joins TRBV29-1 and TRBJ1-4; D is unclear. Germline lookup yields CDR1 SQVTM and CDR2 ANQGSEA. V was trimmed by 4 bases and J by 3 bases, leaving 9 bases between them. This CDR3 contains 13 residues.

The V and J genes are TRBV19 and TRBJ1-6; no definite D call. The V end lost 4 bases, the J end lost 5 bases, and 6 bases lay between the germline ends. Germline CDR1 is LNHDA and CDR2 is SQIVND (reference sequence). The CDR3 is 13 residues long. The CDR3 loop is CASSTRDNSPLHF. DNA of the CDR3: TGTGCCAGTAGTACACGGGATAATTCACCCCTCCACTTT.

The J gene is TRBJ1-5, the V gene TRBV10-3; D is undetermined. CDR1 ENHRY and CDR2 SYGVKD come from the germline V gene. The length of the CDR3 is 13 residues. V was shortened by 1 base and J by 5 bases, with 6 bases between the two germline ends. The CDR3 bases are TGTGCCATCAGTGAGTTTACAGATCAGCCCCAGCATTTT. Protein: CAISEFTDQPQHF.

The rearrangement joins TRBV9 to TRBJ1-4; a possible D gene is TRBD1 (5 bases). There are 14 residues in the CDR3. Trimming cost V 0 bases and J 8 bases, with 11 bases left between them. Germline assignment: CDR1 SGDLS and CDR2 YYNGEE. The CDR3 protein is CASSVGGLDEKLFF. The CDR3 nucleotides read TGTGCCAGCAGCGTAGGGGGGTTAGACGAAAAACTGTTTTTT.

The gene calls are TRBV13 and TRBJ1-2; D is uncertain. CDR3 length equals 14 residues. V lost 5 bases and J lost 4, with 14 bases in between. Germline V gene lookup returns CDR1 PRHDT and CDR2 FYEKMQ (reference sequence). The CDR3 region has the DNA TGTGCCAGCAGCCCCCGAGGCAGGCCCTATGGCTACACCTTC. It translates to CASSPRGRPYGYTF.

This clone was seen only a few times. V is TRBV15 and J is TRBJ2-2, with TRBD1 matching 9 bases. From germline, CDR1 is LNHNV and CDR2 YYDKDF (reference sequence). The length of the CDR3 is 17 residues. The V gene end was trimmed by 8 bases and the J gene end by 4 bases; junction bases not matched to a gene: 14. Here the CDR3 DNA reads TGTGCCACCCGAGAAAGATCAGGGACAGGGCTCACCGGGGAGCTGTTTTTT. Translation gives CATRERSGTGLTGELFF.

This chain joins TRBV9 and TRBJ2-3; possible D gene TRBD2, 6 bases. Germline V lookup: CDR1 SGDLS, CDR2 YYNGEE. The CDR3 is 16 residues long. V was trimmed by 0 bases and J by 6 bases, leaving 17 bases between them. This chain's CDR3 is CASSVVGGDAPDTQYF. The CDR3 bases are TGTGCCAGCAGCGTAGTGGGGGGAGACGCACCGGATACGCAGTATTTT.

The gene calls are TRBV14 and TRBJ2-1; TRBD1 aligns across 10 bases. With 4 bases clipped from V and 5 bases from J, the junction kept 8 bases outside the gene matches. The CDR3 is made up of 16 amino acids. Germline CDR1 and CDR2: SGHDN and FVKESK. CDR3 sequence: CASSRRGQGKDNEQFF. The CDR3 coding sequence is TGTGCCAGCAGCCGCAGGGGACAGGGGAAGGACAATGAGCAGTTCTTC.

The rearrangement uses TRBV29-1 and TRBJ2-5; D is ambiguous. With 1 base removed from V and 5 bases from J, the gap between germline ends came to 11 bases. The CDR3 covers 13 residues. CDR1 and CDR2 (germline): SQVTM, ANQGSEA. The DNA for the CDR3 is TGCAGCGTTGAAGTTGGTGGTGGGGAGACCCAGTACTTC. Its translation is CSVEVGGGETQYF.

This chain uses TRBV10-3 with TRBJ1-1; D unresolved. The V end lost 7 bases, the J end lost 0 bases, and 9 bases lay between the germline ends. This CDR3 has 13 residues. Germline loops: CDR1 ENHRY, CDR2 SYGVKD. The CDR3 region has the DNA TGTGCCATCAAAAGAAACATGAACACTGAAGCTTTCTTT. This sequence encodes CAIKRNMNTEAFF.

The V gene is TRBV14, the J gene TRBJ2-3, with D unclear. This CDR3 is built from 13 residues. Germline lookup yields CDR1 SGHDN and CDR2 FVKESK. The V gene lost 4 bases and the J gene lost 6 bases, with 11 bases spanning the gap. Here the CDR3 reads CASSRNPGDTQYF. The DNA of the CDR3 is TGTGCCAGCAGCCGCAACCCTGGGGATACGCAGTATTTT. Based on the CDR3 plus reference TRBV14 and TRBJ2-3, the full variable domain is EAGVTQFPSHSVIEKGQTVTLRCDPISGHDNLYWYRRVMGKEIKFLLHFVKESKQDESGMPNNRFLAERTGGTYSTLKVQPAELEDSGVYFCASSRNPGDTQYFGPGTRLTVL.

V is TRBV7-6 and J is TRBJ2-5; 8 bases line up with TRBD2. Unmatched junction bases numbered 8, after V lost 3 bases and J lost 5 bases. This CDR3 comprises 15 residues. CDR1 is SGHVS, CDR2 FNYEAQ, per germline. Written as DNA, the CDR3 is TGTGCCAGCAGCTTTACTAGCGGAATGGGGGAGACCCAGTACTTC. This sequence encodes CASSFTSGMGETQYF.

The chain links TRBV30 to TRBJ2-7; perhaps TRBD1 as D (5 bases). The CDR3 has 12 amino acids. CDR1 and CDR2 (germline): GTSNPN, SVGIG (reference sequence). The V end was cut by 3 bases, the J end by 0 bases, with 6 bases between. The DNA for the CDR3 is TGTGCCTGGAGCAGGGCCTCCTACGAGCAGTACTTC. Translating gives CAWSRASYEQYF. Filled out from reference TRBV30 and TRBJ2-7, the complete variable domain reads SQTIHQWPATLVQPVGSPLSLECTVEGTSNPNLYWYRQAAGRGLQLLFYSVGIGQISSEVPQNLSASRPQDRQFILSSKKLLLSDSGFYLCAWSRASYEQYFGPGTRLTVT.

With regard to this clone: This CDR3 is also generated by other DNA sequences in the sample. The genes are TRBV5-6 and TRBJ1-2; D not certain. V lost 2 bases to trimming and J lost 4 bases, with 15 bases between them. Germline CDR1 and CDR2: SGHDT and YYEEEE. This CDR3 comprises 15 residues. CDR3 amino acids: CASSFGREEGYGYTF. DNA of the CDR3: TGTGCCAGCAGCTTCGGTAGGGAGGAAGGCTATGGCTACACCTTC.

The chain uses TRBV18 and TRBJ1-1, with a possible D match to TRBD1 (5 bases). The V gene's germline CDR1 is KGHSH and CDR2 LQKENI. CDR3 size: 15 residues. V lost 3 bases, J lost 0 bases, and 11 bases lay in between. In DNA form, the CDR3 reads TGTGCCAGCTCACCGAGGGGTAAGATGAACACTGAAGCTTTCTTT. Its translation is CASSPRGKMNTEAFF.

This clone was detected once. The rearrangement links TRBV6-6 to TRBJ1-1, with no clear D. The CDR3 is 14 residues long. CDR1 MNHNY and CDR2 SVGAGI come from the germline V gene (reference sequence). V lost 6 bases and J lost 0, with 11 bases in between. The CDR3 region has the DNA TGTGCCAGCAGGAAGCAGAGGGTGAACACTGAAGCTTTCTTT. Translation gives CASRKQRVNTEAFF.

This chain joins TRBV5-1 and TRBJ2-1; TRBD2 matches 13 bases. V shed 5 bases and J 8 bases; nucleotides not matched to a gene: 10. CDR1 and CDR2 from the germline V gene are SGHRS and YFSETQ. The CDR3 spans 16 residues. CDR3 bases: TGCGCCAGCAGTCGAACCGGGACTAGCGGGACAGATGAGCAGTTCTTC. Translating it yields CASSRTGTSGTDEQFF.

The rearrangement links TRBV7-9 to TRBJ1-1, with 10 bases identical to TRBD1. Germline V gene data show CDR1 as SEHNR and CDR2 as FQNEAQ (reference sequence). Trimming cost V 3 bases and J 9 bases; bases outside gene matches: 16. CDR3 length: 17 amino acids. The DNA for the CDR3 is TGTGCCAGCAGCTTTTTGGGGGACAGGGGTCTGAATAATAAAGCTTTCTTT. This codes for CASSFLGDRGLNNKAFF.

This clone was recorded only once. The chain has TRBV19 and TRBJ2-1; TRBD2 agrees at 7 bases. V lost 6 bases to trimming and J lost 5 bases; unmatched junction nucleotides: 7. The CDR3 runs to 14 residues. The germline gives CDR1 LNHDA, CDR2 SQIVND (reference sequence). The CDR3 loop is CASRSGAINNEQFF. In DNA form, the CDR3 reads TGTGCCAGTAGGAGCGGGGCTATTAACAATGAGCAGTTCTTC. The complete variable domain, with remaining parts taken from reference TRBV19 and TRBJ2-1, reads DGGITQSPKYLFRKEGQNVTLSCEQNLNHDAMYWYRQDPGQGLRLIYYSQIVNDFQKGDIAEGYSVSREKKESFPLTVTSAQKNPTAFYLCASRSGAINNEQFFGPGTRLTVL.

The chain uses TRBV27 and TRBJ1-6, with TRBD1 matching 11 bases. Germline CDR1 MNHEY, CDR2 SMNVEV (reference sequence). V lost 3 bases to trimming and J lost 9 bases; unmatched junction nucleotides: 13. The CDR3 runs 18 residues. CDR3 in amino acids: CASSFSPVGTGGSSPLHF. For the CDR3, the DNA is TGTGCCAGCAGTTTCTCGCCCGTAGGGACAGGGGGGTCTTCACCCCTCCACTTT.

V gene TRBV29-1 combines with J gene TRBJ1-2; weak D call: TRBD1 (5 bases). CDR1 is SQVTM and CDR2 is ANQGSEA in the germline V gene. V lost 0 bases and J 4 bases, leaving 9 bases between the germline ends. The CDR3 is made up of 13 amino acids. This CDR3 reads CSVEERQRYGYTF. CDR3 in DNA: TGCAGCGTTGAAGAAAGACAGCGCTATGGCTACACCTTC.

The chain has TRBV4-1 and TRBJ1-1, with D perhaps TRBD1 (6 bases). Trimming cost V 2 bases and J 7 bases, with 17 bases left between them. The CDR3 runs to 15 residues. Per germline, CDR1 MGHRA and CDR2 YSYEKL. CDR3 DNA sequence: TGCGCCAGCAGCCAACCTACTACAGGGAAGATTGAAGCTTTCTTT. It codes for CASSQPTTGKIEAFF.

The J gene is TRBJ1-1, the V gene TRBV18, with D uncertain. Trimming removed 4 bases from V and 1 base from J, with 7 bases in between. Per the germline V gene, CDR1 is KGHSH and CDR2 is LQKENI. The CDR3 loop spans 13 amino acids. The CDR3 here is CASSRSGNTEAFF. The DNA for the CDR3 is TGTGCCAGCTCACGATCCGGGAACACTGAAGCTTTCTTT.

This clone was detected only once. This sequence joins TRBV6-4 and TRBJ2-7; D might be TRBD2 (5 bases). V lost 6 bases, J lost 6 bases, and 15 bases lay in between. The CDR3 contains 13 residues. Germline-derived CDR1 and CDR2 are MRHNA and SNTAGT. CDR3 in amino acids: CASSLLVGAEQYF. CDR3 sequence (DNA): TGTGCCAGCAGCCTTTTGGTGGGAGCCGAGCAGTACTTC.

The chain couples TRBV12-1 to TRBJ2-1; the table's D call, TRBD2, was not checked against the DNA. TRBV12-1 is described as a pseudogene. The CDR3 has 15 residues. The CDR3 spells CASSFLAGGWNEQFF. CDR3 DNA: TGTGCCAGCAGCTTTCTAGCGGGAGGGTGGAATGAGCAGTTCTTC.

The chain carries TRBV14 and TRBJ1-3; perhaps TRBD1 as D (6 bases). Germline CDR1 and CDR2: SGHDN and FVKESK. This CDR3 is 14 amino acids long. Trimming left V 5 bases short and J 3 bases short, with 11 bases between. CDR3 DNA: TGTGCCAGCAGCAACACAGGGATTGGAAACACCATATATTTT. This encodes CASSNTGIGNTIYF.